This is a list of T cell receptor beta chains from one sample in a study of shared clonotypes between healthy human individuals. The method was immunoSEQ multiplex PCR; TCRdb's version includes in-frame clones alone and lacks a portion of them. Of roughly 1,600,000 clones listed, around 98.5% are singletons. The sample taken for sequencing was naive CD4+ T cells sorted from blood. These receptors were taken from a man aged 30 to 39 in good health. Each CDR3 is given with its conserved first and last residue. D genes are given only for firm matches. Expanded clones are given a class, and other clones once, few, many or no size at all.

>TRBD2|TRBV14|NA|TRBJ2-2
CASSFRLAGIGELFF
TGTGCCAGCAGCTTCCGACTAGCGGGAATCGGGGAGCTGTTTTTT
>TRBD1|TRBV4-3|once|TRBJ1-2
CASSQVPRGGRGYTF
TGCGCCAGCAGCCAAGTCCCCAGGGGGGGTCGTGGCTACACCTTC
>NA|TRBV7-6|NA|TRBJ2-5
CASSLGVGRVFGQETQYF
TGTGCCAGCAGCTTAGGCGTGGGCAGGGTATTCGGTCAGGAGACCCAGTACTTC
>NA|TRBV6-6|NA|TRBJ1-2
CASSYDRGGYTF
TGTGCCAGCAGTTACGATAGGGGTGGCTACACCTTC
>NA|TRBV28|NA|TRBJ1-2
CASSDLVGTTNYGYTF
TGTGCCAGCAGTGACCTGGTTGGAACCACTAACTATGGCTACACCTTC
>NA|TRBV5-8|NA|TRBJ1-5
CASSLGPGGNQPQHF
TGTGCCAGCAGCTTGGGCCCCGGGGGAAATCAGCCCCAGCATTTT
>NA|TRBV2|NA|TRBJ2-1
CAGGLANEQFF
TGTGCCGGGGGGCTAGCAAATGAGCAGTTCTTC
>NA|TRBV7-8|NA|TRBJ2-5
CASSLIRQGDYF
TGTGCCAGCAGCTTAATCCGGCAGGGAGATTACTTC
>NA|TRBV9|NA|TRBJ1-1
CASSVGQDNTEAFF
TGTGCCAGCAGCGTAGGACAGGATAACACTGAAGCTTTCTTT
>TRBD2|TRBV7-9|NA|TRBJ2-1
CASSSFSGRAYNEQFF
TGTGCCAGCAGCTCATTTAGCGGGAGGGCGTACAATGAGCAGTTCTTC
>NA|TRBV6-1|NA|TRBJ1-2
CASSDILGWLGYGYTF
TGTGCCAGCAGTGATATACTTGGGTGGCTCGGCTATGGCTACACCTTC
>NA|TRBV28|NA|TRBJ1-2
CASSSPPGDYGYTF
TGTGCCAGCAGTTCTCCCCCAGGGGACTATGGCTACACCTTC
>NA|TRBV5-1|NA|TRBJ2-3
CASSNRGTDTQYF
TGCGCCAGCAGTAATCGGGGCACAGATACGCAGTATTTT
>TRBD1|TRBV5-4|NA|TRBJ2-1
CASSYDRGSYNEQFF
TGTGCCAGCAGCTACGACAGGGGCTCCTACAATGAGCAGTTCTTC
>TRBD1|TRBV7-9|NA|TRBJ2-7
CASSPRDREFEQYF
TGTGCCAGCAGCCCCCGGGACAGGGAATTCGAGCAGTACTTC
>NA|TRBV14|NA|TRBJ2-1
CASSRSSSYNEQFF
TGTGCCAGCAGCCGGTCGTCATCCTACAATGAGCAGTTCTTC